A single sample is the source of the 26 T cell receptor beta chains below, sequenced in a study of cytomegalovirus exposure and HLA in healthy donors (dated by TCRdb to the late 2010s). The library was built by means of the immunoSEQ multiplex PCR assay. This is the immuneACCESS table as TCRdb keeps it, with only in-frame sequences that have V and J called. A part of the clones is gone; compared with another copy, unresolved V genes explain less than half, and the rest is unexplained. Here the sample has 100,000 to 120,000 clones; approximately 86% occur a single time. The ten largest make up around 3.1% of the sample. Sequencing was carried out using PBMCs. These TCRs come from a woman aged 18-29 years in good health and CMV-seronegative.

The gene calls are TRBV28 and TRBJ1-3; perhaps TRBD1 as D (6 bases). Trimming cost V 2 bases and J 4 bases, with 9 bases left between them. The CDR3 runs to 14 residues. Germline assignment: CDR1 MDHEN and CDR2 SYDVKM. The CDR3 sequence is CASSLGQQGNTIYF. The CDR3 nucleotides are TGTGCCAGCAGTTTAGGACAGCAGGGAAACACCATATATTTT.

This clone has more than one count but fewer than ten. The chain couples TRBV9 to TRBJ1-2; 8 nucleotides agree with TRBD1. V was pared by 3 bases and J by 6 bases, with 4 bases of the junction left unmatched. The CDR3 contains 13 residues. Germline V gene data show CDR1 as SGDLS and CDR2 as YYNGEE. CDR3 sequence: CASSAAQGDGYTF. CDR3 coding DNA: TGTGCCAGCAGCGCAGCACAGGGGGATGGCTACACCTTC.

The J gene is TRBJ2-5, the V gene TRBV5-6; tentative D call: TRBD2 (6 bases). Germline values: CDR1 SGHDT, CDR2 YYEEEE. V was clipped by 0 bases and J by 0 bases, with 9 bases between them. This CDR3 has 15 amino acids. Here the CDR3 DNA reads TGTGCCAGCAGCTTGGTTCCGGGGGACCAAGAGACCCAGTACTTC. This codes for CASSLVPGDQETQYF.

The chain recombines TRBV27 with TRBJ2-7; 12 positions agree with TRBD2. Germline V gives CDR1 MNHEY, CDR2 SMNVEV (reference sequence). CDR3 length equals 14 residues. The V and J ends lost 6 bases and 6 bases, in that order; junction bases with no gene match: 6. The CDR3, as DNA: TGTGCCAGCAGCCTAGCGGGGGGGCCCCGCGAGCAGTACTTC. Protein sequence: CASSLAGGPREQYF.

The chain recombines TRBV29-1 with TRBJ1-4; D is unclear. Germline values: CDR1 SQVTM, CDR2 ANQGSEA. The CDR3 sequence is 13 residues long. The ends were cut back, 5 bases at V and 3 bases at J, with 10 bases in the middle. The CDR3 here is CSVNPGANEKLFF. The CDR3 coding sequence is TGCAGCGTTAACCCCGGAGCTAATGAAAAACTGTTTTTT.

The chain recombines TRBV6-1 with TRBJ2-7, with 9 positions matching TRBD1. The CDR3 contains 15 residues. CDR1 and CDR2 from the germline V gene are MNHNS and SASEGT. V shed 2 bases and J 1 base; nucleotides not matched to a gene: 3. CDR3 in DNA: TGTGCCAGCAGTGAACTAGGGACAGGGTCCTACGAGCAGTACTTC. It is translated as CASSELGTGSYEQYF.

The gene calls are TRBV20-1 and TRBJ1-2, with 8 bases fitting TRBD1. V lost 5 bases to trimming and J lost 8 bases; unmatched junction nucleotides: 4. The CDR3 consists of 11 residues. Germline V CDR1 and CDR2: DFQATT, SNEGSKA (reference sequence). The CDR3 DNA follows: TGCAGTGCTCCAACAGGGGGAGGCTACACCTTC. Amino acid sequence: CSAPTGGGYTF.

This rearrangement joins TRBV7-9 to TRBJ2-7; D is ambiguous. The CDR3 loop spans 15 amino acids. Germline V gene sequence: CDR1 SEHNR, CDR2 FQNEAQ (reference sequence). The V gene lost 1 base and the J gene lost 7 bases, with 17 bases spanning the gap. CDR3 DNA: TGTGCCAGCAGCTTAGAGCAAGCCTCCGCTGGTGAGCAGTACTTC. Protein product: CASSLEQASAGEQYF. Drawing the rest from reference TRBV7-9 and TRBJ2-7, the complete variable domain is DTGVSQNPRHKITKRGQNVTFRCDPISEHNRLYWYRQTLGQGPEFLTYFQNEAQLEKSRLLSDRFSAERPKGSFSTLEIQRTEQGDSAMYLCASSLEQASAGEQYFGPGTRLTVT.

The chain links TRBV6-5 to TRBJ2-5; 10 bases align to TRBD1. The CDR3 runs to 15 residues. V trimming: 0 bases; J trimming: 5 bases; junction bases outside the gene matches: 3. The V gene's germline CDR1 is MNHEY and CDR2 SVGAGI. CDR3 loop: CASSYSDRGEETQYF. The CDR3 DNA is TGTGCCAGCAGTTACTCGGACAGGGGGGAGGAGACCCAGTACTTC.

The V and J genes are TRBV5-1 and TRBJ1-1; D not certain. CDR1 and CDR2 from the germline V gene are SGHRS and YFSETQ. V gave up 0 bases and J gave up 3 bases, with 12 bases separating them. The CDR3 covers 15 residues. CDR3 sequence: CASSLGWGADTEAFF. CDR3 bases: TGCGCCAGCAGCTTGGGTTGGGGAGCAGACACTGAAGCTTTCTTT.

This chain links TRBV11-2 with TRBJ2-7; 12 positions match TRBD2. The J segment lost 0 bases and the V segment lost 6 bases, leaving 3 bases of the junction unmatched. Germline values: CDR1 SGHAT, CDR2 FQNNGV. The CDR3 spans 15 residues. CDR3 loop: CASSLAGGSSYEQYF. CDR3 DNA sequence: TGTGCCAGCAGTCTAGCGGGGGGGAGCTCCTACGAGCAGTACTTC.

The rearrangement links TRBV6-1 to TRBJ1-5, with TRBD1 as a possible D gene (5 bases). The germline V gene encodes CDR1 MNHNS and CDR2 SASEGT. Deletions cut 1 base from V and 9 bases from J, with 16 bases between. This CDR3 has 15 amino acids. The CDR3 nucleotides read TGTGCCAGCAGTGAAGTGGGCGGGGACTTGGGGCCCCAGCATTTT. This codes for CASSEVGGDLGPQHF.

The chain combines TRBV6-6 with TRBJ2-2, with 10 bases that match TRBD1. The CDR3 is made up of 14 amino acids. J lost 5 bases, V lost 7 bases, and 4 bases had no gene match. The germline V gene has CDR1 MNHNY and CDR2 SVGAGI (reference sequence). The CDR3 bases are TGTGCCAGCACGGGACAGGGGTTGACCGGGGAGCTGTTTTTT. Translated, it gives CASTGQGLTGELFF.

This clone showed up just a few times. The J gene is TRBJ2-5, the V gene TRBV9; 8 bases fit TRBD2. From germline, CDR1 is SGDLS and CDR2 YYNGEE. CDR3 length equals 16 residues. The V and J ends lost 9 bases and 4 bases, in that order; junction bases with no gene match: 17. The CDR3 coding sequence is TGTGCCACCACCCCGGCATCACTCGCGGGGGGAGAGACCCAGTACTTC. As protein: CATTPASLAGGETQYF.

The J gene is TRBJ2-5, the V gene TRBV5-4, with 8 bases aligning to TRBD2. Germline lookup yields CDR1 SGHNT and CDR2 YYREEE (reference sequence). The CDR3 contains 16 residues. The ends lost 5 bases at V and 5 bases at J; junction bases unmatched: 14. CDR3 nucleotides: TGTGCCAGCAGTCATCGGACTATTCGGGGGGGCGAGACCCAGTACTTC. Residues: CASSHRTIRGGETQYF. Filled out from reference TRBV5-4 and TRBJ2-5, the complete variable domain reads ETGVTQSPTHLIKTRGQQVTLRCSSQSGHNTVSWYQQALGQGPQFIFQYYREEENGRGNFPPRFSGLQFPNYSSELNVNALELDDSALYLCASSHRTIRGGETQYFGPGTRLLVL.

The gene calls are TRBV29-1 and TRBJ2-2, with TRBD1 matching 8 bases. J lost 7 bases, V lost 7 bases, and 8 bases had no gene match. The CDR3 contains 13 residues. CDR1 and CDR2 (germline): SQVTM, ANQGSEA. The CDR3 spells CSADRGTGGELFF. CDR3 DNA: TGCAGCGCAGACCGGGGGACAGGCGGGGAGCTGTTTTTT.

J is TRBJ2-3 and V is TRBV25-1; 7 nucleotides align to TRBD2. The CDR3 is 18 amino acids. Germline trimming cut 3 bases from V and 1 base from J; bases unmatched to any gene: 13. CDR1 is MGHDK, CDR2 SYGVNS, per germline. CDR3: CASSDSGGMRPGTDTQYF. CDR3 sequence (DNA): TGTGCCAGCAGTGACTCCGGGGGGATGAGGCCTGGCACAGATACGCAGTATTTT.

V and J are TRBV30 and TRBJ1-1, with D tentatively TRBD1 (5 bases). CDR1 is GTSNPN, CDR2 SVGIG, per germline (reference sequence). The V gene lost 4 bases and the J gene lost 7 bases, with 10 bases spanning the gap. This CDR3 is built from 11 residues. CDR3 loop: CAWKQDDEAFF. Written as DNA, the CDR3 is TGTGCCTGGAAACAGGATGATGAAGCTTTCTTT.

The CDR3 is CASSFEDSYEQYF. The DNA for the CDR3 is TGTGCCAGCAGCTTTGAAGACAGCTACGAGCAGTACTTC. The gene calls are TRBV7-9 and TRBJ2-7, with D tentatively TRBD1 (5 bases). V lost 3 bases, J lost 3 bases, and 9 bases lay in between. Germline V gene sequence: CDR1 SEHNR, CDR2 FQNEAQ (reference sequence). The CDR3 consists of 13 residues.

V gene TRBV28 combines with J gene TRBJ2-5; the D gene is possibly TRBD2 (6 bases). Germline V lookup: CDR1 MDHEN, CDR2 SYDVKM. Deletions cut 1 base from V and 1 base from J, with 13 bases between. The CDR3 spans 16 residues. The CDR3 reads CASSLLGSGIQETQYF. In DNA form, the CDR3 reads TGTGCCAGCAGTTTATTGGGTAGCGGCATCCAAGAGACCCAGTACTTC.

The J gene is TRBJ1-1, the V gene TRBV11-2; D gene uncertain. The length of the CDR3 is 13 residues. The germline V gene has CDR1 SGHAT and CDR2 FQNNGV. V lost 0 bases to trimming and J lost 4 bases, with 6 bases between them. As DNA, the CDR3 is TGTGCCAGCAGCTTAGAGGTGAGCACTGAAGCTTTCTTT. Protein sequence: CASSLEVSTEAFF.

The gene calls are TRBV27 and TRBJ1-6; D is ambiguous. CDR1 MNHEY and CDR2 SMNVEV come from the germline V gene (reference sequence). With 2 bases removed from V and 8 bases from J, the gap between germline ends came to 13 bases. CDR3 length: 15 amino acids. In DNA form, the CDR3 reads TGTGCCAGCAGTTTAACATTTTTTGGAGATTCACCCCTCCACTTT. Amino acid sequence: CASSLTFFGDSPLHF.

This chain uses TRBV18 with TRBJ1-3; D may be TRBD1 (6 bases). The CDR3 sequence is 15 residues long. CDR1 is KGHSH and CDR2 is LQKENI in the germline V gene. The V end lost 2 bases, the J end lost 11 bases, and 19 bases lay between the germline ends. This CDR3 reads CASSPTDKRDNSIYF. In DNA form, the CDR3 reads TGTGCCAGCTCACCAACAGATAAACGGGACAATTCCATATATTTT. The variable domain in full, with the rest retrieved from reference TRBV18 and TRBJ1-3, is NAGVMQNPRHLVRRRGQEARLRCSPMKGHSHVYWYRQLPEEGLKFMVYLQKENIIDESGMPKERFSAEFPKEGPSILRIQQVVRGDSAAYFCASSPTDKRDNSIYFGEGSWLTVV.

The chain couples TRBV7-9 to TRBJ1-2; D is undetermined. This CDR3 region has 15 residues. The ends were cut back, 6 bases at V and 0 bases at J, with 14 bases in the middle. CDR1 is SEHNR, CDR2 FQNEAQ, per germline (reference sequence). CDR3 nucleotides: TGTGCCAGCAGGATACAGTCGGGATCTAACTATGGCTACACCTTC. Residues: CASRIQSGSNYGYTF. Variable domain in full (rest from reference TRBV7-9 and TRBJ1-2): DTGVSQNPRHKITKRGQNVTFRCDPISEHNRLYWYRQTLGQGPEFLTYFQNEAQLEKSRLLSDRFSAERPKGSFSTLEIQRTEQGDSAMYLCASRIQSGSNYGYTFGSGTRLTVV.

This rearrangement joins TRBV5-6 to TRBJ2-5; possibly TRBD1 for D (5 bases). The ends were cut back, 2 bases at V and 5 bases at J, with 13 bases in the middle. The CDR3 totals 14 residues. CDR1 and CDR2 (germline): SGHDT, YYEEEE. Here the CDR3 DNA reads TGTGCCAGCAGCTTCGGCAGGGCGTCGGAGACCCAGTACTTC. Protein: CASSFGRASETQYF. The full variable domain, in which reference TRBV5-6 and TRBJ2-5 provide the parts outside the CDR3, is DAGVTQSPTHLIKTRGQQVTLRCSPKSGHDTVSWYQQALGQGPQFIFQYYEEEERQRGNFPDRFSGHQFPNYSSELNVNALLLGDSALYLCASSFGRASETQYFGPGTRLLVL.

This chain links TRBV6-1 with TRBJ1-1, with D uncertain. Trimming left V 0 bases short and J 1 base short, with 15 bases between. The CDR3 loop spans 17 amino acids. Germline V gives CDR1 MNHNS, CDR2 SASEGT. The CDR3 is CASSEALVLPENTEAFF. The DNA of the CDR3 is TGTGCCAGCAGTGAAGCATTGGTTTTACCAGAGAACACTGAAGCTTTCTTT.